The clone carrying this T cell receptor beta chain was recorded only once. Authors' processing steps: Reference gene primer amplification gave estimated nucleated cell counts. The table came from immunoSEQ multiplex PCR; TCRdb's copy has only in-frame clones and leaves some out. V and J calls and clone size are those listed in that table; D and trimming were worked out from the DNA. The data show some 490,000 clones, around nine tenths seen once. Participants' own reports of clinical history determined their cohort assignment. The record originates from a study of blood T cell repertoires in COVID-19. The CDR3 runs 13 residues. V lost 6 bases, J lost 3 bases, and 11 bases lay in between.

The TCR originated in a woman in her sixties who had recovered from COVID-19. This chain joins TRBV12-3 or TRBV12-4 and TRBJ1-2; maybe TRBD1 (5 bases). Material for sequencing was PBMCs or T cells enriched from blood (not recorded which). The CDR3 sequence is CASSRQSDYGYTF. The CDR3 DNA reads as TGTGCCAGCAGCCGACAGTCGGACTATGGCTACACCTTC.